This entry concerns a single TCR beta chain. TCRdb's copy holds only in-frame clones and misses some; the assay was immunoSEQ multiplex PCR. The repertoire holds about 1.1 million clones, with approximately 78% as singletons. The entry originates in a study of shared clonotypes between healthy human individuals. The V and J ends lost 3 bases and 3 bases respectively, with 6 bases between them. This CDR3 is built from 12 residues. Germline CDR1 reads LNHNV; CDR2 reads YYDKDF (reference sequence). This chain joins TRBV15 and TRBJ2-7, with D unclear. The sample taken for sequencing was memory CD4+ T cells from PBMCs. Subset of the sample: CD45RA-negative fraction. The sequence was collected from a man younger than 35 in good health. Some clones in this sample may be carry-over from other donors' samples. CDR3 in DNA: TGTGCCACCAGCAGGGCACACTACGAGCAGTACTTC. Residues: CATSRAHYEQYF.